The 31 T cell receptor beta chains presented below share a single source sample, sequenced in a study of T cells expressing NK-cell markers. TCRdb derives one entry per CDR3 protein from the 5' RACE reads, leaving out DNA. The sample totals approximately 440,000 distinct CDR3 sequences. Material: blood T cells: a sorted CD56 or NKG2C T cell subset, CD4+ or CD8+ T cells, or bulk PBMC T cells (not recorded which). The receptors come from a woman in her 50s in good health.

The chain links TRBV28 to TRBJ2-7; lacking DNA, the TRBD2 call made by TCRdb goes unchecked. CDR1 and CDR2 from the germline V gene are MDHEN and SYDVKM. The CDR3 totals 14 residues. CDR3: CASSPAGGSHEQYF.

V gene TRBV24-1 combines with J gene TRBJ2-7; the D call of TRBD1 rests on TCRdb alone, since no DNA is present to check it. The CDR3 spans 13 residues. CDR1 and CDR2 (germline): KGHDR, SFDVKD. The CDR3 spells CATSDSTAYEQYF.

The rearrangement links TRBV9 to TRBJ2-7; TCRdb returns TRBD1, unconfirmable since there is no DNA. Germline values: CDR1 SGDLS, CDR2 YYNGEE. This CDR3 has 16 residues. The CDR3 spells CASSPRQGYPSYEQYF.

This sequence joins TRBV12-3 or TRBV12-4 and TRBJ2-7; TCRdb indicates TRBD1, and absent DNA this call remains unverified. The CDR3 consists of 15 residues. The chain's CDR3 is CASSLGGGPSYEQYF.

CDR3 protein: CASSGQGKSYGYTF. V gene TRBV5-1 combines with J gene TRBJ1-2; TCRdb returns TRBD1, unconfirmable since there is no DNA. Germline values: CDR1 SGHRS, CDR2 YFSETQ. This CDR3 region has 14 residues.

The chain links TRBV6-1 to TRBJ2-1; TCRdb's D gene call, TRBD1, goes unchecked for lack of DNA. The CDR3 loop spans 16 amino acids. In germline, CDR1 is MNHNS, CDR2 SASEGT. The CDR3 loop reads CASSERGAPSYNEQFF.

The rearrangement uses TRBV18 and TRBJ1-2. In germline, CDR1 is KGHSH, CDR2 LQKENI. CDR3 length: 11 residues. CDR3 in amino acids: CASSPSNGYTF.

CDR3 residues: CASSQRGSTHEQYF. This rearrangement joins TRBV6-5 to TRBJ2-7; checking the TCRdb D call of TRBD2 is not possible without DNA. Germline values: CDR1 MNHEY, CDR2 SVGAGI. The CDR3 consists of 14 residues.

This rearrangement joins TRBV7-9 to TRBJ2-5; the TRBD1 assignment by TCRdb is unverifiable without DNA. Looked up from germline, CDR1 is SEHNR and CDR2 is FQNEAQ (reference sequence). The CDR3 sequence is 15 residues long. The CDR3 spells CASSSPGRNQETQYF. The variable domain in full, with the rest retrieved from reference TRBV7-9 and TRBJ2-5, is DTGVSQNPRHKITKRGQNVTFRCDPISEHNRLYWYRQTLGQGPEFLTYFQNEAQLEKSRLLSDRFSAERPKGSFSTLEIQRTEQGDSAMYLCASSSPGRNQETQYFGPGTRLLVL.

The chain combines TRBV3-1 with TRBJ2-1; TCRdb outputs TRBD2, but without DNA this stays unchecked. CDR1 and CDR2 (germline): LGHDT, YNNKEL (reference sequence). This CDR3 comprises 13 residues. CDR3 sequence: CAAGREPYNEQFF.

The V gene is TRBV7-9, the J gene TRBJ2-7. The CDR3 totals 13 residues. Per the germline V gene, CDR1 is SEHNR and CDR2 is FQNEAQ (reference sequence). CDR3 region: CASSLEIAYEQYF.

This chain connects TRBV9 to TRBJ2-7; TCRdb picks TRBD2, but there is no DNA to check that call. Germline CDR1 is SGDLS and CDR2 is YYNGEE. The CDR3 has 18 amino acids. The CDR3 spells CASSVALAGLATSYEQYF.

The chain is built from TRBV9 and TRBJ2-5; TCRdb designates TRBD1, a call that cannot be tested without DNA. Germline CDR1 is SGDLS and CDR2 is YYNGEE. The CDR3 sequence is 14 residues long. CDR3 in amino acids: CASSEAGGLETQYF.

This CDR3 reads CASSPLAISNQPQHF. The chain has TRBV4-1 and TRBJ1-5. This CDR3 has 15 amino acids. Germline V gene data show CDR1 as MGHRA and CDR2 as YSYEKL.

V is TRBV20-1 and J is TRBJ2-7; absent DNA, TCRdb's TRBD1 call cannot be checked. This CDR3 region has 15 residues. Germline V gene data show CDR1 as DFQATT and CDR2 as SNEGSKA (reference sequence). This chain's CDR3 is CSALPRDRPSYEQYF.

The chain has TRBV2 and TRBJ2-5. This CDR3 is 14 amino acids long. Germline V gives CDR1 SNHLY, CDR2 FYNNEI. The CDR3 is CASRRRASQETQYF.

This chain connects TRBV9 to TRBJ2-7; TCRdb names TRBD1, which stays unverified in the absence of DNA. The CDR3 spans 16 residues. The germline V gene encodes CDR1 SGDLS and CDR2 YYNGEE. The CDR3 reads CASSVAQGTGDGEQYF.

The V call is TRBV7-8, the J call TRBJ2-3; TCRdb lists TRBD2, though no DNA is available to test this call. CDR1 and CDR2 (germline): SGHVS, FQNEAQ. The CDR3 runs to 14 residues. The CDR3: CASSSRRDTDTQYF.

The V and J genes are TRBV7-2 and TRBJ1-2. The CDR3 sequence is 14 residues long. Germline loops: CDR1 SGHTA, CDR2 FQGNSA. The CDR3 sequence: CASSLVTLPYGYTF.

The rearrangement links TRBV11-3 to TRBJ2-3; TCRdb indicates TRBD1, and absent DNA this call remains unverified. The germline V gene has CDR1 SGHNT and CDR2 YENEEA. The length of the CDR3 is 17 residues. The CDR3 here is CASSLWDGGSSTDTQYF.

This chain links TRBV4-1 with TRBJ2-4; lacking DNA, the TRBD2 call made by TCRdb goes unchecked. Germline CDR1 reads MGHRA; CDR2 reads YSYEKL. The CDR3 extends over 16 amino acids. CDR3 sequence: CASSHLISREVSIQYF.

V and J are TRBV24-1 and TRBJ2-5; the TRBD1 assignment by TCRdb is unverifiable without DNA. The CDR3 consists of 14 residues. The germline gives CDR1 KGHDR, CDR2 SFDVKD. CDR3 sequence: CATSDRDRQETQYF.

The J gene is TRBJ2-3, the V gene TRBV27. This CDR3 spans 14 amino acids. Germline-derived CDR1 and CDR2 are MNHEY and SMNVEV (reference sequence). The CDR3 loop reads CASSPLGYTDTQYF.

This chain joins TRBV6-5 and TRBJ2-3; TCRdb's D gene call, TRBD1, goes unchecked for lack of DNA. Looked up from germline, CDR1 is MNHEY and CDR2 is SVGAGI. The CDR3 contains 17 residues. CDR3 amino acids: CASSREPGRLRTDTQYF.

The chain employs TRBV3-1 and TRBJ2-3; without DNA, the TCRdb call of TRBD1 cannot be checked. The CDR3 covers 14 residues. CDR1 LGHDT and CDR2 YNNKEL come from the germline V gene (reference sequence). CDR3 sequence reads: CASSPPGQGGTQYF.

The chain recombines TRBV5-1 with TRBJ2-3; TCRdb's D call of TRBD1 is untestable without DNA. Germline loops: CDR1 SGHRS, CDR2 YFSETQ. This CDR3 has 15 amino acids. CDR3 residues: CASSYSTGGTDTQYF.

The chain combines TRBV4-2 with TRBJ2-5; absent DNA, TCRdb's TRBD2 call cannot be checked. This CDR3 has 17 amino acids. Germline CDR1 is LGHNA and CDR2 is YNFKEQ. CDR3 sequence reads: CASSQDSGRGGQETQYF.

The V gene is TRBV4-1, the J gene TRBJ1-3; as DNA is missing, the TRBD1 call by TCRdb cannot be tested. The CDR3 is 18 amino acids. Germline values: CDR1 MGHRA, CDR2 YSYEKL. The CDR3 loop reads CASSPPGETFRSGNTIYF.

V usage is TRBV6-1 and J usage is TRBJ2-2; there is no DNA to check the TCRdb D call of TRBD2. The V gene's germline CDR1 is MNHNS and CDR2 SASEGT. The CDR3 covers 14 residues. CDR3 amino acids: CASRGLAYTGELFF.

J is TRBJ1-1 and V is TRBV29-1; TCRdb picks TRBD1, but there is no DNA to check that call. In germline, CDR1 is SQVTM, CDR2 ANQGSEA. The CDR3 covers 13 residues. The chain's CDR3 is CSVVQGGSTEAFF.

The chain links TRBV24-1 to TRBJ2-1; TCRdb reports TRBD2, a call that lacks DNA to check it against. The CDR3 contains 18 residues. Germline V CDR1 and CDR2: KGHDR, SFDVKD. The CDR3 loop reads CATSDPGQRVYRGGEQFF.